This T cell receptor beta chain was captured in a study of read filtering for tumor transcriptome and immune sequencing. Study in general: RNA-seq yielded only roughly 80 to 1,400 TCR reads, IR-seq about 4.05 to 11 million. Study conclusions and caveats: Compared with RNA-seq, IR-seq gave much higher clonotype depth and reliability. This fraction held mixed bone marrow immune cells after CD138-negative sorting. Approximately 80% of IR-seq clonotypes had one read, totaling about 3.3% of reads; RNA-seq: 74.6% and 44.6%.

The CDR3 extends over 14 amino acids. Trimming removed 0 bases at V and 4 bases at J, with 10 bases between. Germline assignment: CDR1 SGHRS and CDR2 YFSETQ. This clonotype turned up a few times. Its cognate antigen is unknown. Molecular barcoded adaptors covering alpha/delta and beta/gamma chains were used on roughly 400 ng RNA. MiXCR was run by TCRdb on the reads, yielding one entry per CDR3 protein. Found here are about 47,000 distinct CDR3 sequences, approximately 12% of them singletons; the top ten hold roughly 15%. Input material: a population of CD138-negative cells sorted from bone marrow. The clonotype originates from a donor at least 40 years old with multiple myeloma. This rearrangement joins TRBV5-1 to TRBJ2-5; maybe TRBD1 (6 bases). CDR3 protein: CASSLGQERETQYF. In DNA, the CDR3 is TGCGCCAGCAGCTTGGGACAGGAGAGAGAGACCCAGTACTTC. The complete variable domain, with remaining parts taken from reference TRBV5-1 and TRBJ2-5, reads KAGVTQTPRYLIKTRGQQVTLSCSPISGHRSVSWYQQTPGQGLQFLFEYFSETQRNKGNFPGRFSGRQFSNSRSEMNVSTLELGDSALYLCASSLGQERETQYFGPGTRLLVL.